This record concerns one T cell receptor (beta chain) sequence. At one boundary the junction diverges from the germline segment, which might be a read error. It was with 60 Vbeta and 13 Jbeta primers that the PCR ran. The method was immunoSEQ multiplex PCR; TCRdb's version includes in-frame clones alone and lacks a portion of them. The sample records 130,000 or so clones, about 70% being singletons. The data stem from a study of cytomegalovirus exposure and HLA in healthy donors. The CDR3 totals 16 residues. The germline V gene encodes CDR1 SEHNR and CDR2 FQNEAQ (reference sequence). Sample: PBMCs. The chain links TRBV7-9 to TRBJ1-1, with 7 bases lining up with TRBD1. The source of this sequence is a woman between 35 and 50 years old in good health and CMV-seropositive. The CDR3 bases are TGTTCCAGCAGCTCCCCAGGGGGTGTATTGCAGACTGAAGCTTTCTTT. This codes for CSSSSPGGVLQTEAFF.